Presented here are 9 T cell receptor beta chains from one specimen sequenced in a study of cytomegalovirus exposure and HLA in healthy donors. Researchers ran the PCR with 60 Vbeta and 13 Jbeta primers. The method was immunoSEQ multiplex PCR; TCRdb's version includes in-frame clones alone and lacks a portion of them. Of around 190,000 clones detected, 75% to 85% appear once; the ten largest clones hold 1.5% to 2%. The specimen sequenced was PBMCs. The receptors here all came from a woman between 50 and 59 years old in good health and CMV-seronegative.

The chain joins TRBV27 to TRBJ1-2; TRBD1 aligns across 9 bases. The CDR3 runs 16 residues. V shed 5 bases, J shed 3 bases, and the junction held 10 bases outside the gene matches. Germline V CDR1 and CDR2: MNHEY, SMNVEV (reference sequence). CDR3 amino acids: CASSQAGTGNYYGYTF. CDR3 in DNA: TGTGCCAGCAGTCAGGCCGGGACAGGGAACTACTATGGCTACACCTTC.

The chain uses TRBV9 and TRBJ2-1; weak D call: TRBD2 (6 bases). The CDR3 is 14 residues long. CDR1 is SGDLS and CDR2 is YYNGEE in the germline V gene. V was pared by 7 bases and J by 12 bases, with 23 bases between. CDR3 region: CASGEGRRDNWQFF. DNA of the CDR3: TGTGCCAGCGGCGAGGGGAGGCGCGACAATTGGCAGTTCTTC.

This clone was counted a few times. The CDR3, as DNA: TGTGCCACCTCAGGGGGCGAACTCACTGAAGCTTTCTTT. It is translated as CATSGGELTEAFF. The V gene is TRBV2, the J gene TRBJ1-1; TRBD1 matches at 8 bases. V shed 10 bases, J shed 4 bases, and the junction held 8 bases outside the gene matches. The CDR3 loop spans 13 amino acids. The germline gives CDR1 SNHLY, CDR2 FYNNEI. The full variable domain, its missing parts supplied by reference TRBV2 and TRBJ1-1, is EPEVTQTPSHQVTQMGQEVILRCVPISNHLYFYWYRQILGQKVEFLVSFYNNEISEKSEIFDDQFSVERPDGSNFTLKIRSTKLEDSAMYFCATSGGELTEAFFGQGTRLTVV.

The V call is TRBV4-1, the J call TRBJ1-2; D remains unclear. From germline, CDR1 is MGHRA and CDR2 YSYEKL. This CDR3 contains 15 residues. The germline V and J ends were trimmed by 0 bases and 4 bases, with 12 bases remaining between them. CDR3: CASSQDPVPIYGYTF. The CDR3 DNA reads as TGCGCCAGCAGCCAAGACCCAGTCCCCATCTATGGCTACACCTTC.

The genes are TRBV6-5 and TRBJ2-7, with D possibly matching TRBD1 (5 bases). V was trimmed by 0 bases and J by 2 bases, leaving 14 bases between them. Germline loops: CDR1 MNHEY, CDR2 SVGAGI. The CDR3 runs to 16 residues. CDR3 in DNA: TGTGCCAGCAGTTACTCGTTCCAGGGTGGCACCTACGAGCAGTACTTC. Protein sequence: CASSYSFQGGTYEQYF.

This chain connects TRBV30 to TRBJ1-1; D is unclear. Trimming pared 3 bases from V and 0 bases from J, leaving 8 bases between. Germline V gives CDR1 GTSNPN, CDR2 SVGIG (reference sequence). This CDR3 has 13 residues. DNA for the CDR3: TGTGCCTGGAGACCTCAGGTGAACACTGAAGCTTTCTTT. Translated: CAWRPQVNTEAFF.

The CDR3 DNA follows: TGTGCCAGCAGAAGCGGGAGGGCCGACGAGCAGTACTTC. This sequence encodes CASRSGRADEQYF. The rearrangement links TRBV7-9 to TRBJ2-7; TRBD2 matches at 10 bases. Trimming removed 6 bases from V and 5 bases from J; junction bases left unmatched: 4. The CDR3 extends over 13 amino acids. CDR1 is SEHNR, CDR2 FQNEAQ, per germline (reference sequence).

The CDR3 nucleotides read TGTGCCAGCAGCTTGAGAGGGAAAGAGACCCAGTACTTC. This encodes CASSLRGKETQYF. This chain uses TRBV7-3 with TRBJ2-5; TRBD2 is a possible D gene (5 bases). Trimming pared 3 bases from V and 3 bases from J, leaving 8 bases between. Germline values: CDR1 SGHTA, CDR2 FQGTGA. CDR3 size: 13 residues.

The chain combines TRBV28 with TRBJ1-6, with D unclear. The CDR3 runs to 14 residues. The germline V gene encodes CDR1 MDHEN and CDR2 SYDVKM. The V end was cut by 7 bases, the J end by 3 bases, with 10 bases between. CDR3 sequence: CASIGQVYNSPLHF. The CDR3, as DNA: TGTGCCAGCATTGGGCAGGTCTATAATTCACCCCTCCACTTT.